A selection of T cell receptor beta chains follows, all from one sample in a study of OX40 agonist ivuxolimab in advanced cancers. Sequencing was performed with immunoSEQ multiplex PCR; in TCRdb, only in-frame clones are kept and a portion is missing. Of 60,000 or so clones listed, roughly 84% were seen once; the top ten hold 27%. The sample was CD4+ or CD8+ T cells sorted from blood, taken in a trial of the OX40 agonist ivuxolimab. The receptor set was obtained from an adult with an advanced solid tumor such as melanoma, head and neck, liver or kidney cancer. CDR3s include the opening cysteine and the closing phenylalanine or tryptophan. Fields, in order: V gene, CDR3 length, J gene, CDR3 protein.

>TRBV2|16|TRBJ1-6
CASSELGQVGNSPLHF
>TRBV10-3|17|TRBJ2-7
CAISESTVGLAGAEQYF
>TRBV7-2|13|TRBJ1-1
CASSQRGDTEAFF
>TRBV2|15|TRBJ2-2
CASNEGQGRYGELFF
>TRBV9|15|TRBJ2-3
CASSLREGAADTQYF
>TRBV4-1|17|TRBJ1-1
CASSQDQSGSMNTEAFF
>TRBV7-8|17|TRBJ2-5
CASRRTRTGLLQETQYF
>TRBV18|15|TRBJ2-1
CASSLPRTGGLKQFF
>TRBV5-1|15|TRBJ1-1
CASSLAPVSNTEAFF
>TRBV6-6|15|TRBJ1-1
CASSYPTDRGTEAFF
>TRBV9|14|TRBJ2-3
CASLPGLETDTQYF
>TRBV4-3|15|TRBJ2-5
CASSQELATQETQYF
>TRBV11-2|12|TRBJ2-7
CASSSSGLQEYF
>TRBV30|15|TRBJ2-7
CAWSVKGHLSYEQYF
>TRBV9|15|TRBJ2-3
CASSRTGTGSDTQYF
>TRBV7-9|13|TRBJ2-7
CASSPMGAYEQYF
>TRBV19|16|TRBJ1-5
CASTPRGWGNNQPQHF
>TRBV10-3|12|TRBJ1-1
CAISVTGTEAFF
>TRBV28|12|TRBJ2-7
CASSSTIYEQYF
>TRBV7-2|16|NA
CASSLSSPSPLYEQYF
>TRBV7-9|13|TRBJ1-5
CASSLGRGQPQHF
>TRBV7-9|15|TRBJ1-5
CASSAQGDSNQPQHF
>TRBV7-9|15|TRBJ2-3
CASSLSRRGTDTQYF
>TRBV5-1|15|TRBJ2-6
CASSLGTAGANVLTF
>TRBV14|14|TRBJ1-6
CASSQRHHNSPLHF
>TRBV5-6|15|TRBJ1-5
CASSSRQESNQPQHF
>TRBV4-3|17|TRBJ2-3
CASSQDWSGFSTDTQYF
>TRBV19|16|TRBJ2-5
CASSDTGLWSQETQYF
>TRBV5-8|14|TRBJ2-5
CASSVGFGQETQYF
>TRBV28|19|TRBJ2-7
CATISEGTVLSSRLYEQYF
>TRBV28|15|TRBJ2-5
CASSSGLAGAETQYF
>TRBV11-2|13|TRBJ2-5
CASSSMVGETQYF
>TRBV5-5|15|TRBJ2-7
CASSLEGGSPYEQYF
>TRBV7-9|16|TRBJ1-1
CASSSSVSGSLSEAFF
>TRBV14|17|TRBJ2-3
CASSQEAGTGLKATQYF
>TRBV2|13|TRBJ1-2
CASSGWTGYGYTF
>TRBV5-1|17|TRBJ1-3
CASSLVGDRVSGNTIYF
>TRBV27|16|TRBJ1-2
CASSTFGQGVRYGYTF
>TRBV28|14|TRBJ2-4
CASSGQGAKNIQYF
>TRBV29-1|13|TRBJ2-5
CSFGTSGQETQYF
>TRBV5-6|13|TRBJ1-1
CASSPDRATEAFF
>TRBV7-9|13|TRBJ1-2
CASSSATNYGYTF
>TRBV2|14|TRBJ2-7
CASSPASGLYEQYF
>TRBV10-2|13|TRBJ2-1
CASTSSSYNEQFF
>TRBV2|10|TRBJ2-7
CASRQGGQYF
>TRBV15|16|TRBJ2-7
CATSRDLAQGAYEQYF
>TRBV9|15|TRBJ2-1
CASSVMGQGDNEQFF
>TRBV18|17|TRBJ2-2
CASSPPGRQAYTGELFF
>TRBV19|14|TRBJ2-2
CASSISGGTGELFF
>TRBV10-3|15|TRBJ2-2
CAISGGEGNTGELFF
>TRBV5-4|12|TRBJ1-4
CASGPSNEKLFF
>TRBV7-9|16|TRBJ1-1
CASSRSPGQGMGEAFF
>TRBV19|12|TRBJ2-5
CATSNTAETQYF
>TRBV11-2|15|TRBJ1-5
CASTFPGTSNQPQHF
>TRBV7-2|14|TRBJ2-5
CASSLSGQANVQYF